This TCR beta chain comes out of a study of tumor and adjacent non-tumor tissue in lung cancer. This clonotype was counted a few times. The library came from three nested PCR rounds adapted from ARM-PCR protocols. A single record per CDR3 protein comes from TCRdb applying MiXCR to the multiplex PCR reads. The sample contains roughly 69,000 distinct CDR3 sequences, under 80% of which appear only once. No cell sorting was done before RNA was extracted from the tissue. Distant lung tissue was collected more than 3 cm away from the tumor edge. CDR3 length equals 13 residues. Per germline, CDR1 MNHNS and CDR2 SASEGT. V lost 11 bases and J 2 bases, leaving 16 bases between the germline ends.

This chain uses TRBV6-1 with TRBJ2-7; D not resolved. The specimen was distant non-tumor lung tissue. This clonotype was obtained from a man between 60 and 75 years old with non-small cell lung cancer. The CDR3 is CACREPTAYEQYF. CDR3 nucleotide sequence: TGTGCCTGCCGAGAGCCCACAGCCTACGAGCAGTACTTC.